A selection of T cell receptor beta chains follows, all from one sample in a study of cytomegalovirus exposure and HLA in healthy donors. Measured with immunoSEQ multiplex PCR; TCRdb has only the in-frame clones, and not every one. The data contain 130,000 to 150,000 clones, roughly 89% of them singletons. Sequenced material: PBMCs. These receptors originate from a man aged 18-30 years in good health and CMV-seropositive. Both conserved end residues are part of each CDR3. D genes are given only for firm matches. Clone size is given for some rows only: seen once, a few or many times, or a class if the clone is expanded.

d_call j_call v_call clone_size cdr3_nt cdr3_aa
TRBD2 TRBJ2-7 TRBV5-1 . TGCGCCAGCAGCTTGGCCGCAACTAGCGGGGCCTACGAGCAGTACTTC CASSLAATSGAYEQYF
. TRBJ2-3 TRBV28 . TGTGCCAGCAGTCCGCCTAGCGCGCACACAGATACGCAGTATTTT CASSPPSAHTDTQYF
TRBD2 TRBJ2-3 TRBV29-1 . TGCAGCGTTGAAAACCCCCTAGCGGGAGGGCCCACAGATACGCAGTATTTT CSVENPLAGGPTDTQYF
TRBD1 TRBJ1-6 TRBV5-1 . TGCGCCAGCAGCCCGCGGCAACCGGGACAGACTTCCAATTCACCCCTCCACTTT CASSPRQPGQTSNSPLHF
. TRBJ1-1 TRBV4-1 . TGCGCCAGCAGCCCTGGGCAGGGAGGGACTGAAGCTTTCTTT CASSPGQGGTEAFF
. TRBJ1-1 TRBV4-1 once TGCGCCAGCAGCCAAGGACAGTTGATAAGTTTTGCTGAAGCTTTCTTT CASSQGQLISFAEAFF
. TRBJ1-2 TRBV6-1 . TGTGCCAGCACCTACCCTGAGTATGGCTACACCTTC CASTYPEYGYTF
. TRBJ2-2 TRBV7-3 . TGTGCCAGCAGCAACGGTGGACTCGGGGAGCTGTTTTTT CASSNGGLGELFF
. TRBJ2-7 TRBV30 . TGTGCCTGGAGTGTAGGGGGAACCTACGAGCAGTACTTC CAWSVGGTYEQYF
. TRBJ2-6 TRBV7-9 . TGTGCCAGCAGCTTAATACAGGTCTCTGGGGCCAACGTCCTGACTTTC CASSLIQVSGANVLTF
TRBD1 TRBJ2-6 TRBV28 . TGTGCCAGCAGTCGGCCGGGACAGATCTCTGGGGCCAACGTCCTGACTTTC CASSRPGQISGANVLTF
TRBD1 TRBJ2-7 TRBV9 . TGTGCCAGCAACTCGGCCGACAGGGGTGACTACGAGCAGTACTTC CASNSADRGDYEQYF
. TRBJ1-4 TRBV28 . TGTGCCAGCAGTACTACACACGGTCAGTTGTTTTTT CASSTTHGQLFF
TRBD1 TRBJ2-7 TRBV28 . TGTGCCAGCAGGGGTAAGGTCGGGACAGGGCCCTACGAGCAGTACTTC CASRGKVGTGPYEQYF
. TRBJ1-2 TRBV30 . TGTGCCTGGAGTGTATGGGCAGGGGTTGGCTACACCTTC CAWSVWAGVGYTF
TRBD1 TRBJ2-2 TRBV9 . TGTGCCAGCAGCGTCTACAGGGGCGGTGTCGGGGAGCTGTTTTTT CASSVYRGGVGELFF
TRBD2 TRBJ2-1 TRBV4-1 . TGCGCCAGCAGCCAAGGAAGCGCTAGCGGGTATGAGCAGTTCTTC CASSQGSASGYEQFF
TRBD2 TRBJ2-1 TRBV5-1 . TGCGCCAGCAGCTTTCTTGGCCTAGCGGGGGTTTACAATGAGCAGTTCTTC CASSFLGLAGVYNEQFF
TRBD2 TRBJ2-1 TRBV7-2 . TGTGCCAGCAGCTTAGGCGGGGGGGAATACAATGAGCAGTTCTTC CASSLGGGEYNEQFF
. TRBJ2-7 TRBV5-1 . TGCGCCAGCAGCTTGGTAGCGATCTCCTACGAGCAGTACTTC CASSLVAISYEQYF
TRBD1 TRBJ2-1 TRBV4-2 . TGTGCCAGCAGCCGGGACAGGGGGATCGGTGAGCAGTTCTTC CASSRDRGIGEQFF
. TRBJ1-1 TRBV12-5 . TGTGCTAGTGGTTTGTCTATTGGGGGACTAAGGGTGAACACTGAAGCTTTCTTT CASGLSIGGLRVNTEAFF
TRBD1 TRBJ2-2 TRBV6-5 . TGTGCCAGCAGTGGACAGGGGTTTCGGACCGGGGAGCTGTTTTTT CASSGQGFRTGELFF
TRBD2 TRBJ2-3 TRBV4-1 . TGCGCCAGCCGTAAGACGGGAGGGTTCTCAGATACGCAGTATTTT CASRKTGGFSDTQYF
. TRBJ1-3 TRBV5-1 . TGCGCCAGCAGCTTCGGCTCTGGAAACACCATATATTTT CASSFGSGNTIYF
. TRBJ1-2 TRBV5-5 . TGTGCCAGCAGCTTGCAGGGCCTCTATGGCTACACCTTC CASSLQGLYGYTF
TRBD1 TRBJ1-2 TRBV18 . TGTGCCAGCTCACCACCCAGGACAGGCTCTGGCTACACCTTC CASSPPRTGSGYTF
. TRBJ2-2 TRBV5-8 . TGTGCCAGCAGCCCGGCCGGGGGGCCCGGGGAGCTGTTTTTT CASSPAGGPGELFF